The 13 T cell receptor beta chains below were found in one sample sequenced in a study of early T cells in non-severe SARS-CoV-2 infection. TCRdb itself ran the 5' RACE reads through MiXCR, one entry per CDR3 protein. The sample carries roughly 50,000 distinct CDR3 sequences, 6.2% recorded once. The sequencing here drew on whole blood, taken at baseline. The receptors originated from an adult who was a healthcare worker with PCR-confirmed SARS-CoV-2 infection or an uninfected control (not recorded which).

This clonotype was counted at least ten times. V and J are TRBV28 and TRBJ2-5, with TRBD2 matching 16 bases. With V trimmed by 5 bases and J by 5 bases, 8 bases remained unmatched. CDR1 is MDHEN and CDR2 is SYDVKM in the germline V gene. The CDR3 totals 17 residues. The CDR3, as DNA: TGTGCCAGCAGTGGGACTAGCGGGAGGGATATCCAGGAGACCCAGTACTTC. This encodes CASSGTSGRDIQETQYF.

Ten or more counts support this clonotype. V is TRBV14 and J is TRBJ2-7; D gene uncertain. This CDR3 has 15 amino acids. The ends were cut back, 0 bases at V and 0 bases at J, with 9 bases in the middle. Germline V CDR1 and CDR2: SGHDN, FVKESK. Written as DNA, the CDR3 is TGTGCCAGCAGCCAAGACCAGGCCTTCTCCTACGAGCAGTACTTC. This encodes CASSQDQAFSYEQYF.

The sample holds a few counts of this clonotype. The chain recombines TRBV5-8 with TRBJ2-3; D uncertain. Germline V gives CDR1 SGHTS, CDR2 YDEGEE. The CDR3 consists of 15 residues. Trimming removed 1 base from V and 1 base from J, with 10 bases in between. CDR3 nucleotide sequence: TGTGCCAGCAGCTTGTCCTTAAGTGGCACAGATACGCAGTATTTT. Its protein product is CASSLSLSGTDTQYF.

The chain joins TRBV6-2 or TRBV6-3 to TRBJ2-1; tentatively, D is TRBD2 (6 bases). CDR1 and CDR2 from the germline V gene are MNHEY and SVGEGT. Trimming cost V 0 bases and J 4 bases, with 13 bases left between them. This CDR3 is 16 amino acids long. The CDR3: CASSYSGRSVYNEQFF. The CDR3 DNA is TGTGCCAGCAGTTACTCGGGGAGGTCAGTGTACAATGAGCAGTTCTTC.

CDR3 DNA sequence: TGCGCCAGCAGCTTGGAAAGGGGGAGAATTTACGAGCAGTACTTC. This encodes CASSLERGRIYEQYF. The V and J genes are TRBV5-1 and TRBJ2-7; perhaps TRBD1 as D (6 bases). Deletions cut 0 bases from V and 4 bases from J, with 14 bases between. Germline loops: CDR1 SGHRS, CDR2 YFSETQ. The CDR3 consists of 15 residues.

This clonotype was observed many times. This chain connects TRBV6-1 to TRBJ1-5, with 7 nucleotides matching TRBD1. Germline CDR1 is MNHNS and CDR2 is SASEGT. The CDR3 contains 16 residues. V lost 0 bases and J lost 4; bases outside the gene matches: 6. The CDR3 loop reads CASSEAWTGQNQPQHF. The CDR3 coding sequence is TGTGCCAGCAGTGAAGCTTGGACAGGTCAAAATCAGCCCCAGCATTTT.

This clonotype was observed at least ten times. V gene TRBV19 combines with J gene TRBJ1-5; no clear D. The CDR3 totals 14 residues. The germline V gene encodes CDR1 LNHDA and CDR2 SQIVND (reference sequence). The V and J ends lost 11 bases and 1 base respectively, with 15 bases between them. The CDR3 spells CAGAEGKSNQPQHF. CDR3 bases: TGTGCCGGCGCCGAGGGAAAAAGCAATCAGCCCCAGCATTTT.

The gene calls are TRBV28 and TRBJ2-5; 9 positions agree with TRBD2. The length of the CDR3 is 17 residues. J lost 3 bases, V lost 1 base, and 9 bases had no gene match. Germline CDR1 reads MDHEN; CDR2 reads SYDVKM. The CDR3 loop reads CASSLFTRLAGKETQYF. The CDR3 DNA sequence: TGTGCCAGCAGTTTATTTACTAGGCTAGCGGGAAAAGAGACCCAGTACTTC.

This clonotype was seen at least ten times. CDR3 sequence: CASSISNLYNSPLHF. For the CDR3, the DNA is TGTGCCAGCAGCATATCAAATCTCTATAATTCACCCCTCCACTTT. The rearrangement joins TRBV11-2 to TRBJ1-6; D not certain. CDR3 length equals 15 residues. Germline V gene data show CDR1 as SGHAT and CDR2 as FQNNGV. V shed 5 bases and J shed 3 bases, with 11 bases lying between them. Complete variable domain (other parts from reference TRBV11-2 and TRBJ1-6): EAGVAQSPRYKIIEKRQSVAFWCNPISGHATLYWYQQILGQGPKLLIQFQNNGVVDDSQLPKDRFSAERLKGVDSTLKIQPAKLEDSAVYLCASSISNLYNSPLHFGNGTRLTVT.

This clonotype was recorded many times. This rearrangement joins TRBV29-1 to TRBJ2-5; tentatively, D is TRBD2 (6 bases). Trimming cost V 6 bases and J 2 bases, with 13 bases left between them. Germline V CDR1 and CDR2: SQVTM, ANQGSEA. The CDR3 loop spans 13 amino acids. DNA for the CDR3: TGCAGCGTCCTCCCCGGAGGGCAAGAGACCCAGTACTTC. This encodes CSVLPGGQETQYF.

The rearrangement joins TRBV18 to TRBJ1-6, with D unclear. The ends were cut back, 2 bases at V and 11 bases at J, with 7 bases in the middle. Germline values: CDR1 KGHSH, CDR2 LQKENI. The CDR3 has 12 residues. The DNA for the CDR3 is TGTGCCAGCTCACCAGTTGGGGCACCCCTCCACTTT. Protein sequence: CASSPVGAPLHF.

This clonotype was recorded at least ten times. The V call is TRBV15, the J call TRBJ1-2, with 8 bases that match TRBD1. The CDR3 totals 14 residues. Per germline, CDR1 LNHNV and CDR2 YYDKDF (reference sequence). The V gene end was trimmed by 0 bases and the J gene end by 5 bases; junction bases not matched to a gene: 2. CDR3 nucleotides: TGTGCCACCAGCAGAGAAACAGGGGGTTATGGCTACACCTTC. Translation: CATSRETGGYGYTF.

This clonotype was detected a few times. V usage is TRBV24-1 and J usage is TRBJ2-7, with D possibly being TRBD2 (7 bases). From germline, CDR1 is KGHDR and CDR2 SFDVKD. V was clipped by 6 bases and J by 4 bases, with 15 bases between them. The CDR3 sequence is 14 residues long. The DNA for the CDR3 is TGTGCCACCAGTCCCGGCGGGGGCCTTTACGAGCAGTACTTC. Translating it yields CATSPGGGLYEQYF.